This TCR beta chain was sequenced in a study of T cells after yellow fever vaccination. About the research overall: Where fractions had low cell numbers, libraries were prepared from them with the SMART-Seq v4 Ultra Low Input RNA kit.

This clonotype has ten or more counts. The antigen remains unidentified. The CDR3 spans 14 residues. V was clipped by 4 bases and J by 5 bases, with 14 bases between them. Germline CDR1 and CDR2: MGHRA and YSYEKL. Production of TCR cDNA was by 5'RACE template switching, which also added a universal primer site and UMIs. In TCRdb, the 5' RACE reads were re-called with MiXCR into one record per CDR3 protein. The profile covers some 320,000 distinct CDR3 sequences, with 3.5% to 4.5% appearing a single time and roughly 19% taken by the ten largest. Overall study findings and caveats: Abundant clonotypes (contaminants from the bulk population) could be present in FACS-sorted repertoires. Post-booster reappearance was seen for most primary-vaccination clones (just over 95% CD4, around 91% CD8).

The chain combines TRBV4-1 with TRBJ1-2; no clear D gene. The sample was PBMCs, taken 15 days after the yellow fever booster vaccination. This clonotype originated in a man younger than 35 who received the YFV17D yellow fever vaccine. The CDR3 region has the DNA TGCGCCAGCAGCCCATTTTTTTCGAGATATGGCTACACCTTC. Amino acids: CASSPFFSRYGYTF.